The sequence of this T cell receptor beta chain was determined in a study of blood T cell repertoires in COVID-19. For the study at large: The origin of the acute and convalescent COVID-19 samples was the United States, Italy and Spain. The cDNA or gDNA used as material had been derived from T cells, B-cell-depleted T cells, or PBMCs.

Trimming removed 6 bases from V and 8 bases from J; junction bases left unmatched: 11. Germline values: CDR1 MDHEN, CDR2 SYDVKM. This CDR3 spans 15 amino acids. Per the study methods: How many nucleated cells were present was estimated from reference gene primer amplification. TCRdb keeps only in-frame clones here, not all; method: immunoSEQ multiplex PCR. V and J calls and clone size are copied from that table; D and trimming were computed from the DNA. This table holds 30,000 to 40,000 clones, under 90% found once. Seattle's cohort entered during active infection and was followed longitudinally. V and J are TRBV28 and TRBJ2-1; TRBD1 matches 9 bases. This TCR was recovered from a man aged 60 to 69 with COVID-19, enrolled during active disease. The sequenced material came from peripheral blood. The CDR3 coding sequence is TGTGCCAGCAGGCGCCCGGGACAGGGAGCCGATGAGCAGTTCTTC. This sequence encodes CASRRPGQGADEQFF.